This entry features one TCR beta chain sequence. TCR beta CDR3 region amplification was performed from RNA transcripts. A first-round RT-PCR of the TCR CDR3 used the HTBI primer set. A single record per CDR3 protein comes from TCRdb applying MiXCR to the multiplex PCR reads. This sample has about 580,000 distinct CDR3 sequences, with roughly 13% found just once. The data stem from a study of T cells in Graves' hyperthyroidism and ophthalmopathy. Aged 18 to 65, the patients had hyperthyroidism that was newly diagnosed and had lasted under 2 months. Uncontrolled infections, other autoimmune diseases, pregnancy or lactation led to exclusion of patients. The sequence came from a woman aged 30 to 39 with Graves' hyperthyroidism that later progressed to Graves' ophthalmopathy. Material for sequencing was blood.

The CDR3 region is CASSETDNQPQHF. The DNA for the CDR3 is TGTGCCAGCAGTGAGACAGACAATCAGCCCCAGCATTTT. The chain employs TRBV6-1 and TRBJ1-5, with D possibly matching TRBD1 (5 bases). CDR1 is MNHNS, CDR2 SASEGT, per germline. Trimming removed 3 bases at V and 3 bases at J, with 6 bases between. CDR3 length equals 13 residues.